Listed below are T cell receptor beta chains from one sample, sequenced in a study of cytomegalovirus exposure and HLA in healthy donors. Data came from immunoSEQ multiplex PCR; TCRdb stores just in-frame clones and leaves some out. The sample has about 140,000 clones; roughly 80% are singletons. Sequenced sample: PBMCs. The receptor set was obtained from a man between 18 and 29 years old in good health and CMV-seronegative. The CDR3 runs from the conserved cysteine through the conserved F or W. Each record gives: CDR3 DNA, CDR3 protein, J gene, clone size, V gene, D gene. The D gene is left open where the match is weak. Clone sizes are given selectively: once, few, many, or a class where the clone is expanded.

CDR3nt: TGTGCCAGCAGCACGGGGAGGGGACAGGGCTATGGCTACACCTTC
CDR3aa: CASSTGRGQGYGYTF
j_gene: TRBJ1-2
abundance: NA
v_gene: TRBV7-2
d_gene: TRBD1

CDR3nt: TGCGCCAGCAGTTCCCGGACAGGGGGGAATGAGCAGTTCTTC
CDR3aa: CASSSRTGGNEQFF
j_gene: TRBJ2-1
abundance: few
v_gene: TRBV10-1
d_gene: TRBD1

CDR3nt: TGTGCCAGCCTTGGACAGGGCTTCAGCTATGGCTACACCTTC
CDR3aa: CASLGQGFSYGYTF
j_gene: TRBJ1-2
abundance: NA
v_gene: TRBV6-5
d_gene: TRBD1

CDR3nt: TGTGCCAGCAGTCCCCTTAATTCACCCCTCCACTTT
CDR3aa: CASSPLNSPLHF
j_gene: TRBJ1-6
abundance: NA
v_gene: TRBV27
d_gene: NA

CDR3nt: TGTGCCAGCAGCAAAGATGCGGGCTGGTCTGAGGGAGGCACTGAAGCTTTCTTT
CDR3aa: CASSKDAGWSEGGTEAFF
j_gene: TRBJ1-1
abundance: few
v_gene: TRBV21-1
d_gene: NA

CDR3nt: TGTGCCACCACCTCAGCGTATTCACCCCTCCACTTT
CDR3aa: CATTSAYSPLHF
j_gene: TRBJ1-6
abundance: NA
v_gene: TRBV15
d_gene: NA

CDR3nt: TGTGCCAGTAGTCTACCCTGGACAGGGGGAGGGATGAACACTGAAGCTTTCTTT
CDR3aa: CASSLPWTGGGMNTEAFF
j_gene: TRBJ1-1
abundance: NA
v_gene: TRBV19
d_gene: TRBD1

CDR3nt: TGTGCCAGCAAAGAAGGGCCAGGGGGCGGTTTTCCGTACTTC
CDR3aa: CASKEGPGGGFPYF
j_gene: TRBJ2-4
abundance: NA
v_gene: TRBV6-1
d_gene: TRBD1

CDR3nt: TGTGCCAGCAGTTTAAGACAGGGGGCGTACGAGCAGTACTTC
CDR3aa: CASSLRQGAYEQYF
j_gene: TRBJ2-7
abundance: NA
v_gene: TRBV27
d_gene: TRBD1

CDR3nt: TGCGCCAGCAGCCAAGTAGCGGATGTGCCTTTCTCCTACGAGCAGTACTTC
CDR3aa: CASSQVADVPFSYEQYF
j_gene: TRBJ2-7
abundance: few
v_gene: TRBV4-3
d_gene: NA

CDR3nt: TGTGCCATAGGGGGGGGGCATGAGCAGTTCTTC
CDR3aa: CAIGGGHEQFF
j_gene: TRBJ2-1
abundance: NA
v_gene: TRBV10-3
d_gene: NA

CDR3nt: TGTGCCAGCAGCTTGCTTTGGGGACTACAAGAGACCCAGTACTTC
CDR3aa: CASSLLWGLQETQYF
j_gene: TRBJ2-5
abundance: once
v_gene: TRBV5-5
d_gene: TRBD2

CDR3nt: TGCGCCAGCAGCCAAGACCCACTAGCGGGGGGAATTCTAGCCAAAAACATTCAGTACTTC
CDR3aa: CASSQDPLAGGILAKNIQYF
j_gene: TRBJ2-4
abundance: NA
v_gene: TRBV4-1
d_gene: TRBD2

CDR3nt: TGCAGCGTTGAAACAGGCCCCCCCGGAGCTTTCTTT
CDR3aa: CSVETGPPGAFF
j_gene: TRBJ1-1
abundance: NA
v_gene: TRBV29-1
d_gene: NA

CDR3nt: TGTGCCAGCAGTCAACGGCGGGTGGGGGAGCAGTACTTC
CDR3aa: CASSQRRVGEQYF
j_gene: TRBJ2-7
abundance: once
v_gene: TRBV14
d_gene: NA

CDR3nt: TGCAGCGTGTTGAAGGACAGGGGGGGAAAAACTGTTTTT
CDR3aa: CSVLKDRGGKTVF
j_gene: TRBJ1-4
abundance: NA
v_gene: TRBV29-1
d_gene: TRBD1

CDR3nt: TGTGCCAGCAGCTTAGAGACAGGGACTGAAGCTTTCTTT
CDR3aa: CASSLETGTEAFF
j_gene: TRBJ1-1
abundance: NA
v_gene: TRBV7-6
d_gene: TRBD1

CDR3nt: TGTGCCAGCAGTTACCGGGACAGAAATAATGAAAAACTGTTTTTT
CDR3aa: CASSYRDRNNEKLFF
j_gene: TRBJ1-4
abundance: NA
v_gene: TRBV6-5
d_gene: TRBD1

CDR3nt: TGTGCCAGCAGCCCTCCGCTTCTAGGAGCTTTCTTT
CDR3aa: CASSPPLLGAFF
j_gene: TRBJ1-1
abundance: NA
v_gene: TRBV7-8
d_gene: NA

CDR3nt: TGTGCCTGGAAGGCAGGCCGTAGCACAGATACGCAGTATTTT
CDR3aa: CAWKAGRSTDTQYF
j_gene: TRBJ2-3
abundance: NA
v_gene: TRBV30
d_gene: NA

CDR3nt: TGTGCCAGCAGTTTAAGGCAGGATTACCTTAGTTCCTACAATGAGCAGTTCTTC
CDR3aa: CASSLRQDYLSSYNEQFF
j_gene: TRBJ2-1
abundance: NA
v_gene: TRBV27
d_gene: NA

CDR3nt: TGTGCCTGGAGAACGGACAGGGACGAAAAACTGTTTTTT
CDR3aa: CAWRTDRDEKLFF
j_gene: TRBJ1-4
abundance: NA
v_gene: TRBV30
d_gene: TRBD1

CDR3nt: TGCAGCGTTGTCAGGGTCCCCCACGAGCAGTACTTC
CDR3aa: CSVVRVPHEQYF
j_gene: TRBJ2-7
abundance: once
v_gene: TRBV29-1
d_gene: NA

CDR3nt: TGTGCCAGCAGCATACAGGGGGCGGATTCACCCCTCCACTTT
CDR3aa: CASSIQGADSPLHF
j_gene: TRBJ1-6
abundance: NA
v_gene: TRBV9
d_gene: TRBD1

CDR3nt: TGTGCCAGCAGTTTGGGGGACAGGGGAAATCAGCCCCAGCATTTT
CDR3aa: CASSLGDRGNQPQHF
j_gene: TRBJ1-5
abundance: NA
v_gene: TRBV7-9
d_gene: TRBD1

CDR3nt: TGCGCCAGCAGCCAGGGCCTCCCCTACGAGCAGTACTTC
CDR3aa: CASSQGLPYEQYF
j_gene: TRBJ2-7
abundance: NA
v_gene: TRBV4-1
d_gene: NA

CDR3nt: TGCGCCAGCAGCCACCAAGGAGAGGGTAGGGCCTACAATGAGCAGTTCTTC
CDR3aa: CASSHQGEGRAYNEQFF
j_gene: TRBJ2-1
abundance: NA
v_gene: TRBV4-3
d_gene: NA

CDR3nt: TGTGCCAGCAGCCCGACCGGGACAGGTTCCTACGAGCAGTACTTC
CDR3aa: CASSPTGTGSYEQYF
j_gene: TRBJ2-7
abundance: NA
v_gene: TRBV6-5
d_gene: TRBD1

CDR3nt: TGTGCCAGCAGTTTTAAACGAGGACAGTCTAACTATGGCTACACCTTC
CDR3aa: CASSFKRGQSNYGYTF
j_gene: TRBJ1-2
abundance: NA
v_gene: TRBV2
d_gene: NA

CDR3nt: TGTGCCAGCAGTGAAAACAGGGGCCTAGGGTCACCCCTCCACTTT
CDR3aa: CASSENRGLGSPLHF
j_gene: TRBJ1-6
abundance: NA
v_gene: TRBV25-1
d_gene: TRBD1

CDR3nt: TGTGCCAGCAGTGGAGGGGGACAGCCTACGTCCCTCCACTTT
CDR3aa: CASSGGGQPTSLHF
j_gene: TRBJ1-6
abundance: NA
v_gene: TRBV25-1
d_gene: TRBD1

CDR3nt: TGTGCCAGCAGCTTGGAAGGGCGGGCCTACGAGCAGTACTTC
CDR3aa: CASSLEGRAYEQYF
j_gene: TRBJ2-7
abundance: NA
v_gene: TRBV5-4
d_gene: NA

CDR3nt: TGTGCCAGCAGCTTAGTTCTGGGACAGGGGGCGCGTCAGCCCCAGCATTTT
CDR3aa: CASSLVLGQGARQPQHF
j_gene: TRBJ1-5
abundance: NA
v_gene: TRBV7-2
d_gene: TRBD1

CDR3nt: TGTGCCAGCAGTCACGGACAGGGGGCCGGAGATACGCAGTATTTT
CDR3aa: CASSHGQGAGDTQYF
j_gene: TRBJ2-3
abundance: NA
v_gene: TRBV11-3
d_gene: TRBD1

CDR3nt: TGTGCCAGCAGCTACACTACGGGGGGGGATACGCAGTATTTT
CDR3aa: CASSYTTGGDTQYF
j_gene: TRBJ2-3
abundance: NA
v_gene: TRBV5-4
d_gene: TRBD2

CDR3nt: TGTGCCTGGAGTTTGAGTGGGGCAGAGACCCAGTACTTC
CDR3aa: CAWSLSGAETQYF
j_gene: TRBJ2-5
abundance: NA
v_gene: TRBV30
d_gene: NA

CDR3nt: TGTGCCAGCAGCCCCGGACAGGGTCGATTTGAAGCTTTCTTT
CDR3aa: CASSPGQGRFEAFF
j_gene: TRBJ1-1
abundance: NA
v_gene: TRBV5-4
d_gene: TRBD1

CDR3nt: TGCGCCAGCAGCCCTATGACAGAAAGTGCCGAGCAGTACTTC
CDR3aa: CASSPMTESAEQYF
j_gene: TRBJ2-7
abundance: NA
v_gene: TRBV5-1
d_gene: NA

CDR3nt: TGTGCCAGCAGCTTAGGGACAGGGGGAATCAACGAGCAGTACTTC
CDR3aa: CASSLGTGGINEQYF
j_gene: TRBJ2-7
abundance: NA
v_gene: TRBV5-8
d_gene: TRBD1

CDR3nt: TGTGCTAGTGGACGGGGACAGGGGCTTTCCGAGCAGTACTTC
CDR3aa: CASGRGQGLSEQYF
j_gene: TRBJ2-7
abundance: NA
v_gene: TRBV12-5
d_gene: TRBD1

CDR3nt: TGTGCCAGCAGCTTAGCAGGGACAGGGGCTGGTGGAAACACCATATATTTT
CDR3aa: CASSLAGTGAGGNTIYF
j_gene: TRBJ1-3
abundance: NA
v_gene: TRBV7-2
d_gene: TRBD1

CDR3nt: TGTGCCAGCAGCTCACCGGGACAGTTATACAATGAGCAGTTCTTC
CDR3aa: CASSSPGQLYNEQFF
j_gene: TRBJ2-1
abundance: NA
v_gene: TRBV9
d_gene: TRBD1

CDR3nt: TGTGCCACCAGCAGAGATCAGGAAGCTTTCTTT
CDR3aa: CATSRDQEAFF
j_gene: TRBJ1-1
abundance: NA
v_gene: TRBV15
d_gene: NA

CDR3nt: TGTGCCAGCAGCCTCGCAGGGGGTGGAGAAAAACTGTTTTTT
CDR3aa: CASSLAGGGEKLFF
j_gene: TRBJ1-4
abundance: NA
v_gene: TRBV7-2
d_gene: TRBD1

CDR3nt: TGCACCAGCAGCCAAGTACAGGTCTTC
CDR3aa: CTSSQVQVF
j_gene: TRBJ1-2
abundance: NA
v_gene: TRBV1
d_gene: NA

CDR3nt: TGTGCCAGCAGTTACCAACCGGACAGGAGGGATGGCTACACCTTC
CDR3aa: CASSYQPDRRDGYTF
j_gene: TRBJ1-2
abundance: NA
v_gene: TRBV6-5
d_gene: TRBD1

CDR3nt: TGTGCCAGCAGCCCCCCGGGACAGGGGTTTACGGGAAACACCATATATTTT
CDR3aa: CASSPPGQGFTGNTIYF
j_gene: TRBJ1-3
abundance: NA
v_gene: TRBV7-2
d_gene: TRBD1

CDR3nt: TGTGCCAGCAGCGCGACAGGGTCCGAAAAACTGTTTTTT
CDR3aa: CASSATGSEKLFF
j_gene: TRBJ1-4
abundance: few
v_gene: TRBV5-4
d_gene: TRBD1

CDR3nt: TGTGCCAGCAGCCGGACAGCCGATAATTCACCCCTCCACTTT
CDR3aa: CASSRTADNSPLHF
j_gene: TRBJ1-6
abundance: NA
v_gene: TRBV6-1
d_gene: NA

CDR3nt: TGTGCCAGCTCACCAGCTGGGCCTGGCAATCAGCCCCAGCATTTT
CDR3aa: CASSPAGPGNQPQHF
j_gene: TRBJ1-5
abundance: NA
v_gene: TRBV18
d_gene: NA

CDR3nt: TGTGCCAGCAGCTTATCAGAGGTTACGAGCTCCTACGAGCAGTACTTC
CDR3aa: CASSLSEVTSSYEQYF
j_gene: TRBJ2-7
abundance: NA
v_gene: TRBV7-8
d_gene: NA

CDR3nt: TGTGCCAGCAGTAGACGGAGGGGTAGCAATCAGCCCCAGCATTTT
CDR3aa: CASSRRRGSNQPQHF
j_gene: TRBJ1-5
abundance: NA
v_gene: TRBV6-5
d_gene: NA

CDR3nt: TGTGCCAGCAGCTTGGCCTACGGACAGAACACTGAAGCTTTCTTT
CDR3aa: CASSLAYGQNTEAFF
j_gene: TRBJ1-1
abundance: NA
v_gene: TRBV5-6
d_gene: NA

CDR3nt: TGTGCCAGCAGCCCCGGACAGGGCAACGAGCAGTACTTC
CDR3aa: CASSPGQGNEQYF
j_gene: TRBJ2-7
abundance: NA
v_gene: TRBV9
d_gene: TRBD1

CDR3nt: TGTGCCAGCAGCTTATGGGACAGTGATGGCTACACCTTC
CDR3aa: CASSLWDSDGYTF
j_gene: TRBJ1-2
abundance: NA
v_gene: TRBV7-9
d_gene: TRBD1

CDR3nt: TGTGCCAGCAGGTCCGGGACAGCCCTTTATGGCTACACCTTC
CDR3aa: CASRSGTALYGYTF
j_gene: TRBJ1-2
abundance: NA
v_gene: TRBV28
d_gene: TRBD1

CDR3nt: TGTGCCAGCAGTCACCAGGGTAACACCTACAATGAGCAGTTCTTC
CDR3aa: CASSHQGNTYNEQFF
j_gene: TRBJ2-1
abundance: NA
v_gene: TRBV27
d_gene: NA

CDR3nt: TGTGCCAGCAGTTACGGACAGGGAGATTCACCCCTCCACTTT
CDR3aa: CASSYGQGDSPLHF
j_gene: TRBJ1-6
abundance: NA
v_gene: TRBV6-5
d_gene: TRBD1

CDR3nt: TGTGCCAGTAGTAACAGGGGACGGGATAACTACGAGCAGTACTTC
CDR3aa: CASSNRGRDNYEQYF
j_gene: TRBJ2-7
abundance: once
v_gene: TRBV19
d_gene: TRBD1

CDR3nt: TGTGCCAGCAGCTCGGTAAACTGGAATGAAAAACTGTTTTTT
CDR3aa: CASSSVNWNEKLFF
j_gene: TRBJ1-4
abundance: NA
v_gene: TRBV6-1
d_gene: NA